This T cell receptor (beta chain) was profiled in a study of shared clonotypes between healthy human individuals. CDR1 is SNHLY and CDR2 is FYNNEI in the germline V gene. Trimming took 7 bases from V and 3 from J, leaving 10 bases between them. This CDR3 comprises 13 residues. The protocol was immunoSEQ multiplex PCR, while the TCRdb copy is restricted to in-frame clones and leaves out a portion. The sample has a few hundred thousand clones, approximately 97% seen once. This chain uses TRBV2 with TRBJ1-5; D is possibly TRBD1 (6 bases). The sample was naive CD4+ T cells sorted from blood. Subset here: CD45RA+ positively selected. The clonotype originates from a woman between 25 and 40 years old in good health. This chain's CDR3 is CASTGQFNQPQHF. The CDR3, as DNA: TGTGCCAGCACCGGACAGTTCAATCAGCCCCAGCATTTT.